Listed here are 30 T cell receptor beta chains from one sample, sequenced in a study of Graves' ophthalmopathy and Graves' hyperthyroidism. TCR beta CDR3 amplification used RNA transcripts. RT-PCR in the first round used HTBI primers; a second-round multiplex PCR followed. TCRdb redid the calling of the multiplex PCR reads with MiXCR, one entry per CDR3 protein. The sample shows about 48,000 distinct CDR3 sequences, under 55% of them seen only once. The sample taken for sequencing was peripheral blood. Receptor source: an adult man with Graves' ophthalmopathy.

V and J are TRBV5-1 and TRBJ1-2; D gene ambiguous. Germline CDR1 SGHRS, CDR2 YFSETQ. Trimming took off 4 bases at V and 5 bases at J, with 18 bases between the two ends. The CDR3 is 15 residues long. The CDR3 sequence is CASSASWRLGYGYTF. CDR3 bases: TGCGCCAGCAGCGCTTCTTGGAGGCTCGGGTATGGCTACACCTTC.

The V gene is TRBV2, the J gene TRBJ2-1, with D perhaps matching TRBD1 (6 bases). Germline V CDR1 and CDR2: SNHLY, FYNNEI. V lost 4 bases to trimming and J lost 7 bases, with 14 bases between them. The CDR3 extends over 14 amino acids. Written as DNA, the CDR3 is TGTGCCAGCAGTGTTCAGGGGACGAATAATGAGCAGTTCTTC. It is translated as CASSVQGTNNEQFF.

This clonotype was seen a single time. The V and J genes are TRBV20-1 and TRBJ2-1; 11 nucleotides align to TRBD2. The CDR3 is made up of 14 amino acids. CDR1 and CDR2 from the germline V gene are DFQATT and SNEGSKA (reference sequence). After removal of 3 bases from V and 9 bases from J, the junction contained 7 bases not matched to a gene. The CDR3 nucleotides read TGCAGTGCTAGCTTAGCGGGAGGGCAGGGTGAGCAGTTCTTC. Its protein product is CSASLAGGQGEQFF.

This clonotype was counted ten times or more. The chain employs TRBV19 and TRBJ1-1; D call uncertain. Trimming stripped 5 bases from V and 0 bases from J, with 13 bases between. This CDR3 comprises 15 residues. The V gene's germline CDR1 is LNHDA and CDR2 SQIVND (reference sequence). The CDR3 coding sequence is TGTGCCAGTAGTCTCTCGACGGAGATGAACACTGAAGCTTTCTTT. Its translation is CASSLSTEMNTEAFF. Filled out from reference TRBV19 and TRBJ1-1, the complete variable domain reads DGGITQSPKYLFRKEGQNVTLSCEQNLNHDAMYWYRQDPGQGLRLIYYSQIVNDFQKGDIAEGYSVSREKKESFPLTVTSAQKNPTAFYLCASSLSTEMNTEAFFGQGTRLTVV.

This clonotype has more than one count but fewer than ten. The chain is built from TRBV3-1 and TRBJ1-3, with D unclear. CDR1 is LGHDT, CDR2 YNNKEL, per germline (reference sequence). The CDR3 spans 15 residues. V was clipped by 4 bases and J by 0 bases, with 10 bases between them. In DNA, the CDR3 is TGTGCCAGCAGCCGAAGTTTCCGCTCTGGAAACACCATATATTTT. Protein: CASSRSFRSGNTIYF. Drawing the rest from reference TRBV3-1 and TRBJ1-3, the complete variable domain is DTAVSQTPKYLVTQMGNDKSIKCEQNLGHDTMYWYKQDSKKFLKIMFSYNNKELIINETVPNRFSPKSPDKAHLNLHINSLELGDSAVYFCASSRSFRSGNTIYFGEGSWLTVV.

The chain combines TRBV20-1 with TRBJ1-6; 9 nucleotides line up with TRBD1. From germline, CDR1 is DFQATT and CDR2 SNEGSKA (reference sequence). The CDR3 length is 16 residues. Trimming removed 0 bases from V and 7 bases from J; junction bases left unmatched: 7. As DNA, the CDR3 is TGCAGTGCTAGAGAGGCGAACGGACAGGGGAATTCACCCCTCCACTTT. This codes for CSAREANGQGNSPLHF.

The V call is TRBV12-3 or TRBV12-4, the J call TRBJ1-2, with D possibly matching TRBD1 (6 bases). The CDR3 totals 12 residues. The V end was cut by 6 bases, the J end by 4 bases, with 9 bases between. CDR3 nucleotides: TGTGCCAGCAGACAGGGCAGCTATGGCTACACCTTC. As protein: CASRQGSYGYTF.

This clonotype was counted a few times. The chain couples TRBV10-3 to TRBJ1-2; perhaps TRBD1 as D (6 bases). Between the trimmed V and J ends, which lost 3 bases and 4 bases, there was a span of 12 bases. Germline V gene lookup returns CDR1 ENHRY and CDR2 SYGVKD. The CDR3 is made up of 14 amino acids. The CDR3 DNA reads TGTGCCATCAGTGAATCTGGGGGCGGCTATGGCTACACCTTC. Amino acids: CAISESGGGYGYTF.

This sequence joins TRBV25-1 and TRBJ2-3; 12 nucleotides align to TRBD2. After removal of 8 bases from V and 6 bases from J, the junction contained 6 bases not matched to a gene. This CDR3 is built from 14 residues. The germline CDR1 and CDR2 sequences are MGHDK and SYGVNS. The CDR3, as DNA: TGTGCCAGCCGGCAGACTAGCGGGGGCGATACGCAGTATTTT. Protein product: CASRQTSGGDTQYF.

The V and J genes are TRBV2 and TRBJ1-2; D not certain. The CDR3 is made up of 14 amino acids. V lost 6 bases, J lost 7 bases, and 18 bases lay in between. Germline V gives CDR1 SNHLY, CDR2 FYNNEI. The CDR3 coding sequence is TGTGCCAGCAGCTCGGACGGAGACTCTGGTGGCTACACCTTC. This translates into CASSSDGDSGGYTF.

This rearrangement joins TRBV11-2 to TRBJ1-6; D possibly corresponds to TRBD1 (6 bases). CDR3 length equals 19 residues. The germline V gene has CDR1 SGHAT and CDR2 FQNNGV. V gave up 0 bases and J gave up 5 bases, with 20 bases separating them. The DNA for the CDR3 is TGTGCCAGCAGCTTAGATCGAGAGTGTCAGGGGACGAATAATTCACCCCTCCACTTT. Its protein product is CASSLDRECQGTNNSPLHF.

This clonotype was seen ten or more times. The chain links TRBV14 to TRBJ1-1; D unresolved. Germline CDR1 reads SGHDN; CDR2 reads FVKESK. V was pared by 5 bases and J by 6 bases, with 7 bases between. The CDR3 consists of 11 residues. The CDR3 bases are TGTGCCAGCAGCTCCTTCGCTGAAGCTTTCTTT. This codes for CASSSFAEAFF.

The chain couples TRBV10-3 to TRBJ2-2; D might be TRBD1 (5 bases). Per the germline V gene, CDR1 is ENHRY and CDR2 is SYGVKD. This CDR3 is built from 14 residues. V was cut by 7 bases and J by 3 bases, with 12 bases left in between. The CDR3 nucleotides are TGTGCCATCACACAGGAATCGGACACCGGGGAGCTGTTTTTT. Its translation is CAITQESDTGELFF.

This clonotype has a count of ten or more. This CDR3 reads CASSRQGGSKNIQYF. The CDR3 nucleotides read TGTGCCAGTAGTAGACAAGGGGGCTCAAAAAACATTCAGTACTTC. The rearrangement uses TRBV19 and TRBJ2-4; 7 bases agree with TRBD1. This CDR3 region has 15 residues. The germline V gene encodes CDR1 LNHDA and CDR2 SQIVND (reference sequence). The ends lost 4 bases at V and 4 bases at J; junction bases unmatched: 7.

In its sample, this clonotype was seen a few times. The genes are TRBV24-1 and TRBJ2-5; 9 bases fit TRBD1. Unmatched junction bases numbered 1, after V lost 3 bases and J lost 3 bases. This CDR3 is built from 14 residues. The germline V gene encodes CDR1 KGHDR and CDR2 SFDVKD. CDR3 DNA sequence: TGTGCCACCAGTGATAGGACAGGGGAAGAGACCCAGTACTTC. As protein: CATSDRTGEETQYF.

Only one count was recorded for this clonotype. The chain is built from TRBV5-1 and TRBJ2-1; 8 bases line up with TRBD1. The V gene's germline CDR1 is SGHRS and CDR2 YFSETQ. The CDR3 runs to 16 residues. Losses at the gene ends were 0 bases for V and 5 bases for J; bases not matched to a gene: 7. In DNA, the CDR3 is TGCGCCAGCAGCTTGGCGGCGGGACAGGTTAACAATGAGCAGTTCTTC. Encoded protein: CASSLAAGQVNNEQFF. Full variable domain (outside the CDR3, taken from reference TRBV5-1 and TRBJ2-1): KAGVTQTPRYLIKTRGQQVTLSCSPISGHRSVSWYQQTPGQGLQFLFEYFSETQRNKGNFPGRFSGRQFSNSRSEMNVSTLELGDSALYLCASSLAAGQVNNEQFFGPGTRLTVL.

Concerning this clonotype: The conserved phenylalanine or tryptophan normally closing the CDR3 is absent here, so this likely arose from a read error. The V gene is TRBV7-2, the J gene TRBJ1-5; the D is unclear. There are 17 residues in the CDR3. The V and J ends lost 7 bases and 11 bases respectively, with 30 bases between them. Germline CDR1 reads SGHTA; CDR2 reads FQGNSA. CDR3 amino acids: CASTPQFGIAGGETQHS. In DNA form, the CDR3 reads TGTGCCAGCACCCCCCAGTTTGGGATAGCGGGAGGAGAGACCCAGCATTCT.

The sample holds many counts of this clonotype. At one of its ends the junction is not consistent with the germline gene, which may arise from a read error. The V call is TRBV28, the J call TRBJ2-7, with D uncertain. CDR3 length equals 14 residues. Germline-derived CDR1 and CDR2 are MDHEN and SYDVKM. The CDR3 region is CAGSLIPSTYEQYF. The CDR3 DNA sequence: TGTGCCGGCAGTTTAATCCCCAGCACCTACGAGCAGTACTTC.

This clonotype was seen many times. The chain is built from TRBV12-3 or TRBV12-4 and TRBJ1-6, with a weak D call TRBD1 (5 bases). V was shortened by 3 bases and J by 0 bases, with 15 bases between the two germline ends. The length of the CDR3 is 18 residues. The CDR3 protein is CASSFGEGASSYNSPLHF. The CDR3 DNA follows: TGTGCCAGCAGTTTTGGGGAAGGGGCTAGCTCCTATAATTCACCCCTCCACTTT.

V usage is TRBV5-4 and J usage is TRBJ1-1; 7 nucleotides match TRBD1. V was pared by 2 bases and J by 3 bases, with 4 bases of the junction left unmatched. The CDR3 is 14 amino acids. Germline V gene sequence: CDR1 SGHNT, CDR2 YYREEE (reference sequence). CDR3 in amino acids: CASSFFDRDTEAFF. In DNA form, the CDR3 reads TGTGCCAGCAGCTTTTTTGACAGGGACACTGAAGCTTTCTTT.

V is TRBV7-2 and J is TRBJ1-3; 7 bases match TRBD1. Germline V gene lookup returns CDR1 SGHTA and CDR2 FQGNSA. The junction had 5 bases not matched to a gene; V was cut back by 1 base and J by 5 bases. The length of the CDR3 is 15 residues. This chain's CDR3 is CASSLEGQRRNTIYF. The DNA of the CDR3 is TGTGCCAGCAGCTTAGAGGGACAGCGTCGAAACACCATATATTTT.

At least ten counts were recorded for this clonotype. The J gene is TRBJ2-3, the V gene TRBV20-1; D is uncertain. Germline V gene data show CDR1 as DFQATT and CDR2 as SNEGSKA (reference sequence). The CDR3 is made up of 15 amino acids. V lost 2 bases and J lost 5, with 17 bases in between. This chain's CDR3 is CSARSLGFRRDTQYF. The CDR3, as DNA: TGCAGTGCTAGATCCTTGGGTTTTAGGCGAGATACGCAGTATTTT.

This clonotype was observed once. V and J are TRBV25-1 and TRBJ1-4; 7 nucleotides line up with TRBD1. The CDR3 totals 14 residues. V shed 5 bases and J 6 bases; nucleotides not matched to a gene: 6. CDR1 and CDR2 from the germline V gene are MGHDK and SYGVNS. CDR3 protein: CASSRDRVHEKLFF. In DNA, the CDR3 is TGTGCCAGCAGTCGTGACAGGGTACATGAAAAACTGTTTTTT.

V usage is TRBV14 and J usage is TRBJ2-7; 9 bases are a match to TRBD2. CDR1 is SGHDN, CDR2 FVKESK, per germline. CDR3 length: 16 amino acids. The junction had 6 bases not matched to a gene; V was cut back by 2 bases and J by 1 base. Here the CDR3 DNA reads TGTGCCAGCAGCCAACTAGCGGGAAAGGGTTCCTACGAGCAGTACTTC. Encoded protein: CASSQLAGKGSYEQYF.

As to this clonotype: A single base separates this from a much larger clone, so it may be a read error. The rearrangement joins TRBV30 to TRBJ2-3; D gene unclear. V was pared by 0 bases and J by 6 bases, with 10 bases between. The CDR3 is 13 residues long. Germline lookup yields CDR1 GTSNPN and CDR2 SVGIG (reference sequence). The CDR3 coding sequence is TGTGCCTGGAGTGTAACTGGCGGCGATACGCAGTATTTT. Encoded protein: CAWSVTGGDTQYF. The whole variable domain, remainder taken from reference TRBV30 and TRBJ2-3, is SQTIHQWPATLVQPVGSPLSLECTVEGTSNPNLYWYRQAAGRGLQLLFYSVGIGQISSEVPQNLSASRPQDRQFILSSKKLLLSDSGFYLCAWSVTGGDTQYFGPGTRLTVL.

This clonotype was found a few times. The V and J genes are TRBV29-1 and TRBJ2-1; 8 bases match TRBD1. Germline V gives CDR1 SQVTM, CDR2 ANQGSEA. CDR3 length: 14 residues. Losses at the gene ends were 5 bases for V and 5 bases for J; bases not matched to a gene: 8. The CDR3 region has the DNA TGCAGCGTTTTGCGTGACAGGGGCGACAATGAGCAGTTCTTC. Residues: CSVLRDRGDNEQFF.

The chain carries TRBV25-1 and TRBJ2-7; perhaps TRBD1 as D (6 bases). V was trimmed by 2 bases and J by 2 bases, leaving 19 bases between them. The CDR3 has 17 amino acids. Germline CDR1 reads MGHDK; CDR2 reads SYGVNS. DNA of the CDR3: TGTGCCAGCAGTGAAGACCACAGGGCCGTAATCCCCTACGAGCAGTACTTC. Translating it yields CASSEDHRAVIPYEQYF.

The chain combines TRBV7-2 with TRBJ2-2; 7 bases agree with TRBD2. CDR3 length: 15 residues. Germline loops: CDR1 SGHTA, CDR2 FQGNSA. The J segment lost 4 bases and the V segment lost 5 bases, leaving 7 bases of the junction unmatched. CDR3 in amino acids: CASSVLGGGTGELFF. CDR3 coding DNA: TGTGCCAGCAGCGTCCTTGGGGGGGGCACCGGGGAGCTGTTTTTT.

This clonotype was picked up many times. The chain joins TRBV9 to TRBJ2-7; tentatively, D is TRBD1 (6 bases). V was cut by 4 bases and J by 2 bases, with 19 bases left in between. This CDR3 has 16 amino acids. Per germline, CDR1 SGDLS and CDR2 YYNGEE. As DNA, the CDR3 is TGTGCCAGCAGCACCCGCCCGGACAGATTCGCCTACGAGCAGTACTTC. Translation gives CASSTRPDRFAYEQYF.

The chain couples TRBV10-1 to TRBJ2-1; possibly TRBD2 for D (5 bases). The CDR3 covers 14 residues. CDR1 is WNHNN, CDR2 SYGVQD, per germline (reference sequence). The V and J ends lost 5 bases and 1 base respectively, with 9 bases between them. CDR3 amino acids: CASSRTRSYNEQFF. The CDR3 coding sequence is TGCGCCAGCAGTCGTACTAGGTCCTACAATGAGCAGTTCTTC.